The 26 T cell receptor beta chains reported below all come from one sample, sequenced in a study of CD8 T cells in ankylosing spondylitis. TCRdb re-analysed the 5' RACE reads in MiXCR, keeping a single row per CDR3 protein. This sample has 250,000 to 300,000 distinct CDR3 sequences, with about 19% found just once. The sample was blood, either unsorted or a sorted T cell fraction (not recorded which). These receptors all come from a male donor with ankylosing spondylitis or in good health (not recorded which).

The chain has TRBV9 and TRBJ1-3; no clear D. The CDR3 has 13 residues. V lost 4 bases and J lost 5, with 10 bases in between. Germline loops: CDR1 SGDLS, CDR2 YYNGEE. CDR3 bases: TGTGCCAGCAGCCCGACCAATAGAAACACCATATATTTT. Translating gives CASSPTNRNTIYF.

This clonotype was detected only a few times. As DNA, the CDR3 is TGTGCCAGCAGCTTGATGACAGGGGCGAATGAGCAGTTCTTC. This sequence encodes CASSLMTGANEQFF. The chain combines TRBV5-6 with TRBJ2-1; 8 bases are shared with TRBD1. Looked up from germline, CDR1 is SGHDT and CDR2 is YYEEEE. CDR3 length: 14 residues. The V and J ends lost 1 base and 7 bases, in that order; junction bases with no gene match: 4. Combining the CDR3 with reference TRBV5-6 and TRBJ2-1 gives the whole variable domain DAGVTQSPTHLIKTRGQQVTLRCSPKSGHDTVSWYQQALGQGPQFIFQYYEEEERQRGNFPDRFSGHQFPNYSSELNVNALLLGDSALYLCASSLMTGANEQFFGPGTRLTVL.

This clonotype was detected a few times. V is TRBV2 and J is TRBJ2-7, with D perhaps TRBD1 (5 bases). Germline CDR1 is SNHLY and CDR2 is FYNNEI. Trimming removed 5 bases at V and 9 bases at J, with 17 bases between. The CDR3 has 13 amino acids. The CDR3 loop is CASSRQSSTVQYV. CDR3 DNA sequence: TGTGCCAGCAGTAGACAGTCATCTACGGTGCAGTACGTC.

This clonotype was seen many times. This chain links TRBV12-3 or TRBV12-4 with TRBJ2-3, with 8 bases that match TRBD2. This CDR3 is 13 amino acids long. V was pared by 4 bases and J by 9 bases, with 6 bases of the junction left unmatched. The CDR3 DNA follows: TGTGCCAGCAGTTCCGCGGGGGGCCAAACGCAGTATTTT. This codes for CASSSAGGQTQYF.

A few counts support this clonotype. The genes are TRBV5-1 and TRBJ2-7; D is ambiguous. This CDR3 region has 15 residues. The germline CDR1 and CDR2 sequences are SGHRS and YFSETQ. V lost 0 bases and J 5 bases, leaving 15 bases between the germline ends. The CDR3 sequence is CASSLGGRASDEQYV. The CDR3 DNA follows: TGCGCCAGCAGCTTGGGAGGCCGGGCGTCTGACGAGCAGTACGTC.

The rearrangement joins TRBV20-1 to TRBJ1-1; D remains unclear. The V and J ends lost 0 bases and 11 bases respectively, with 16 bases between them. The CDR3 is 13 amino acids. CDR1 and CDR2 from the germline V gene are DFQATT and SNEGSKA (reference sequence). DNA for the CDR3: TGCAGTGCTAGAGAGGGTTCGGCTACCGGCGCTTTCTTT. This sequence encodes CSAREGSATGAFF.

The chain uses TRBV6-9 and TRBJ2-2; 8 bases map to TRBD2. Germline V CDR1 and CDR2: MNHGY, SVAAGI. The CDR3 is made up of 16 amino acids. V lost 3 bases, J lost 6 bases, and 9 bases stayed unmatched. DNA for the CDR3: TGTGCCAGCAGTTACTCGAATAGCGGGGTGTCCGGGGAGCTGTTTTTT. Translation gives CASSYSNSGVSGELFF.

This clonotype was seen a few times. The genes are TRBV24-1 and TRBJ2-5; possible D gene TRBD1, 7 bases. Trimming pared 9 bases from V and 2 bases from J, leaving 9 bases between. The CDR3 contains 12 residues. CDR1 and CDR2 (germline): KGHDR, SFDVKD. CDR3 DNA sequence: TGTGCCACCGCGGGACAGCAAGAGACCCAGTACTTC. Amino acid sequence: CATAGQQETQYF.

This clonotype occurred a few times. The chain joins TRBV20-1 to TRBJ1-6; D not resolved. Between the trimmed V and J ends, which lost 3 bases and 7 bases, there was a span of 16 bases. Per germline, CDR1 DFQATT and CDR2 SNEGSKA (reference sequence). The CDR3 runs 15 residues. The CDR3 DNA follows: TGCAGTGCTAGCTTACAGAGGGTGGGCAATTCACCCCTCCACTTT. Residues: CSASLQRVGNSPLHF.

The rearrangement links TRBV2 to TRBJ1-2, with 9 bases identical to TRBD1. Trimming took 11 bases from V and 5 from J; bases not matched to a gene: 9. The CDR3 has 13 residues. The germline CDR1 and CDR2 sequences are SNHLY and FYNNEI. The CDR3 DNA sequence: TGTGCCGGAGGGACAGGGAGGCTATATGGCTACACCTTC. It yields the protein CAGGTGRLYGYTF.

This clonotype has a count of ten or more. The gene calls are TRBV7-8 and TRBJ2-3; D remains unclear. Trimming removed 7 bases at V and 5 bases at J, with 10 bases between. The length of the CDR3 is 12 residues. Germline CDR1 SGHVS, CDR2 FQNEAQ. The CDR3 nucleotides are TGTGCCAGCACCCCTATGGGAGATACGCAGTATTTT. Amino acids: CASTPMGDTQYF.

As DNA, the CDR3 is TGTGCCAGCACTACCTCCAGGGCAGTCCAAGAGACCCAGTACTTC. It is translated as CASTTSRAVQETQYF. The chain recombines TRBV28 with TRBJ2-5, with D perhaps matching TRBD1 (5 bases). Germline V gene data show CDR1 as MDHEN and CDR2 as SYDVKM. V lost 7 bases and J 1 base, leaving 16 bases between the germline ends. This CDR3 is built from 15 residues.

V gene TRBV20-1 combines with J gene TRBJ1-3, with 9 bases matching TRBD1. The CDR3 covers 14 residues. With 4 bases clipped from V and 4 bases from J, the junction kept 5 bases outside the gene matches. Germline loops: CDR1 DFQATT, CDR2 SNEGSKA (reference sequence). CDR3 amino acids: CSAKQGARGNTIYF. The CDR3 DNA follows: TGCAGTGCTAAACAGGGGGCGCGCGGAAACACCATATATTTT.

This clonotype was observed a few times. The rearrangement joins TRBV5-6 to TRBJ2-5; no firm D call. The CDR3 length is 12 residues. V lost 2 bases and J lost 14, with 16 bases in between. Germline CDR1 reads SGHDT; CDR2 reads YYEEEE. CDR3 nucleotide sequence: TGTGCCAGCAGCTTTCCCCAAGGCGCGAGATACTTC. It codes for CASSFPQGARYF.

This clonotype was seen ten or more times. The chain has TRBV30 and TRBJ2-1, with 7 bases aligning to TRBD1. This CDR3 has 12 amino acids. The V gene end was trimmed by 5 bases and the J gene end by 8 bases; junction bases not matched to a gene: 6. Germline values: CDR1 GTSNPN, CDR2 SVGIG (reference sequence). DNA for the CDR3: TGTGCCTGGGGGACAGAAGTATATGAGCAGTTCTTC. Translating gives CAWGTEVYEQFF.

The table lists this clonotype with a few counts. The chain recombines TRBV6-1 with TRBJ2-3; the match to TRBD1 covers 8 bases. V lost 7 bases, J lost 3 bases, and 12 bases stayed unmatched. The CDR3 totals 16 residues. Per germline, CDR1 MNHNS and CDR2 SASEGT. CDR3 residues: CASTFSGTGGTDTQYF. The CDR3 DNA sequence: TGTGCCAGCACCTTCTCTGGTACAGGGGGGACAGATACGCAGTATTTT.

V is TRBV12-3 or TRBV12-4 and J is TRBJ2-2; D is ambiguous. Trimming cost V 5 bases and J 4 bases, with 11 bases left between them. The CDR3 is 14 amino acids. CDR3 residues: CASSPDGGTGELFF. The CDR3 nucleotides are TGTGCCAGCAGTCCGGACGGTGGCACCGGGGAGCTGTTTTTT.

This chain uses TRBV7-3 with TRBJ2-1; D is uncertain. Germline V gene sequence: CDR1 SGHTA, CDR2 FQGTGA. The CDR3 sequence is 13 residues long. The V and J ends lost 0 bases and 5 bases respectively, with 5 bases between them. The CDR3 coding sequence is TGTGCCAGCAGCTTAACCCGGGACAATGAGCAGTTCTTC. Translation gives CASSLTRDNEQFF.

This clonotype has only a few counts. The chain joins TRBV11-2 to TRBJ2-5, with 8 bases matching TRBD2. Trimming removed 1 base from V and 5 bases from J; junction bases left unmatched: 6. CDR1 is SGHAT and CDR2 is FQNNGV in the germline V gene. This CDR3 comprises 15 residues. CDR3 amino acids: CASSLGAGVVETQYF. In DNA form, the CDR3 reads TGTGCCAGCAGCTTAGGAGCGGGGGTTGTTGAGACCCAGTACTTC.

The chain joins TRBV5-1 to TRBJ2-6; 10 bases match TRBD1. Germline-derived CDR1 and CDR2 are SGHRS and YFSETQ. This CDR3 contains 18 residues. V gave up 4 bases and J gave up 0 bases; unmatched junction bases: 7. CDR3 sequence (DNA): TGCGCCAGCAGCAGAGGGACAGGGGTAGGCTCTGGGGCCAACGTCCTGACTTTC. This encodes CASSRGTGVGSGANVLTF.

This clonotype was recorded many times. The chain is built from TRBV7-3 and TRBJ2-3, with TRBD2 as a possible D gene (6 bases). Germline V gene sequence: CDR1 SGHTA, CDR2 FQGTGA. This CDR3 spans 15 amino acids. Deletions cut 4 bases from V and 2 bases from J, with 13 bases between. Here the CDR3 DNA reads TGTGCCAGCAGCTCGACCGGGAGCCCCACAGATACGCAGTATTTT. Translation gives CASSSTGSPTDTQYF.

This chain connects TRBV6-2 or TRBV6-3 to TRBJ1-1; weak D call: TRBD1 (5 bases). CDR3 length: 13 residues. Per germline, CDR1 MNHEY and CDR2 SVGEGT. V lost 6 bases and J lost 6, with 14 bases in between. CDR3 residues: CASRTASGPEAFF. The CDR3 DNA is TGTGCCAGCAGAACCGCCTCAGGGCCTGAAGCTTTCTTT.

This clonotype was observed a few times. The chain links TRBV2 to TRBJ1-2; maybe TRBD1 (5 bases). Germline V CDR1 and CDR2: SNHLY, FYNNEI. This CDR3 is 13 amino acids long. The ends were cut back, 6 bases at V and 8 bases at J, with 16 bases in the middle. This CDR3 is CASRVALTDGYTF. For the CDR3, the DNA is TGTGCCAGCAGAGTAGCTTTGACAGACGGCTACACCTTC.

This clonotype was seen more than once but under ten times. This chain joins TRBV9 and TRBJ2-2; D remains ambiguous. Deletions cut 1 base from V and 0 bases from J, with 7 bases between. The CDR3 has 15 residues. The germline V gene encodes CDR1 SGDLS and CDR2 YYNGEE. The CDR3 nucleotides are TGTGCCAGCAGCGTACGGCACTCGAACACCGGGGAGCTGTTTTTT. Protein: CASSVRHSNTGELFF.

The rearrangement joins TRBV7-2 to TRBJ1-1, with unresolved D. The germline gives CDR1 SGHTA, CDR2 FQGNSA. The V and J ends lost 5 bases and 4 bases respectively, with 11 bases between them. CDR3 length: 13 residues. Here the CDR3 reads CASSRLRLTEAFF. CDR3 DNA sequence: TGTGCCAGCAGCCGACTCAGACTCACTGAAGCTTTCTTT.

The gene calls are TRBV19 and TRBJ1-2; 7 positions agree with TRBD1. CDR1 and CDR2 (germline): LNHDA, SQIVND (reference sequence). The CDR3 is 13 residues long. V lost 10 bases to trimming and J lost 2 bases; unmatched junction nucleotides: 7. Written as DNA, the CDR3 is TGTGCCACTGGGACAGACTTCAACTATGGCTACACCTTC. It specifies CATGTDFNYGYTF. Based on the CDR3 plus reference TRBV19 and TRBJ1-2, the full variable domain is DGGITQSPKYLFRKEGQNVTLSCEQNLNHDAMYWYRQDPGQGLRLIYYSQIVNDFQKGDIAEGYSVSREKKESFPLTVTSAQKNPTAFYLCATGTDFNYGYTFGSGTRLTVV.